The present entry profiles one TCR beta chain with its context. No cell sorting was done before RNA was extracted from the tissue. The sample is drawn from a study of tumor and adjacent non-tumor tissue in lung cancer. Overall study: On average, productive TCRbeta reads reached a few million per sample.

The germline V and J ends were trimmed by 8 bases and 1 base, with 17 bases remaining between them. The CDR3 has 14 residues. Germline CDR1 is SQVTM and CDR2 is ANQGSEA. TCRbeta libraries were built with three rounds of nested PCR, modified from ARM-PCR. Each CDR3 protein gets one entry after TCRdb re-called the multiplex PCR reads with MiXCR. Of fewer than 120,000 distinct CDR3 sequences detected, roughly 84% appear once; the ten largest clones hold approximately 22%. The V and J genes are TRBV29-1 and TRBJ1-2, with D unresolved. The sequence derives from a man aged 70-80 years with non-small cell lung cancer. The specimen was lung tumor tissue. The CDR3 sequence: CSLQTSTSNYGYTF. In DNA form, the CDR3 reads TGCAGCCTTCAAACCTCGACAAGTAACTATGGCTACACCTTC.